This T cell receptor (beta chain) is from a study of CD8 T cells in ankylosing spondylitis. The CDR3 has 16 residues. Trimming took 3 bases from V and 2 from J, leaving 18 bases between them. CDR1 and CDR2 from the germline V gene are DFQATT and SNEGSKA (reference sequence). Comments on this clonotype: The antigen is undetermined.

The study's findings and limits: Researchers reportedly found disease-linked clones significantly enriched in matched ankylosing spondylitis synovial fluid.

Using its own MiXCR run on the 5' RACE reads, TCRdb lists one record per CDR3 protein. This sample yields approximately 340,000 distinct CDR3 sequences, of which around 15% are seen a single time; about 1% belongs to the top ten. Sequencing was performed on blood, either unsorted or a sorted T cell fraction (not recorded which). The origin of this receptor is a male donor with ankylosing spondylitis or in good health (not recorded which). The chain combines TRBV20-1 with TRBJ2-3; perhaps D is TRBD1 or TRBD2 (5 bases each). Here the CDR3 DNA reads TGCAGTGCTAGTAGAGGGGTCTTCACCTCCACAGATACGCAGTATTTT. It translates to CSASRGVFTSTDTQYF.